Following are 5 T cell receptor beta chains from one sample sequenced in a study of T cells after yellow fever vaccination. One entry per CDR3 protein results from TCRdb running MiXCR on the 5' RACE reads. The sample includes approximately 550,000 distinct CDR3 sequences, approximately 13% of them seen just once. The sequencing here drew on PBMCs, taken on the day of the yellow fever booster vaccination. Source of these receptors: a man in his thirties or forties who received the YFV17D yellow fever vaccine.

A remark on this clonotype: Without the conserved terminal phenylalanine or tryptophan, this CDR3 likely stems from a read error. This chain joins TRBV29-1 and TRBJ2-1, with 8 bases identical to TRBD2. Trimming removed 4 bases from V and 0 bases from J; junction bases left unmatched: 5. Germline loops: CDR1 SQVTM, CDR2 ANQGSEA. The CDR3 is 15 residues long. In nucleotides, the CDR3 is TGCAGCGTTGCGGGGGGGCACGGCTCCTACAATGAGCAGTTCTCC. Translated: CSVAGGHGSYNEQFS.

This clonotype was counted only a few times. This chain joins TRBV6-2 or TRBV6-3 and TRBJ1-4; perhaps TRBD1 as D (6 bases). V dropped 3 bases and J dropped 6 bases, with 11 bases sitting between them. Per germline, CDR1 MNHEY and CDR2 SVGEGT. The CDR3 runs 14 residues. DNA for the CDR3: TGTGCCAGCAGTTATGGGGGCGTCGATGAAAAACTGTTTTTT. It translates to CASSYGGVDEKLFF.

This clonotype appeared a few times. This chain uses TRBV6-5 with TRBJ2-7, with D hard to call. Germline assignment: CDR1 MNHEY and CDR2 SVGAGI. The CDR3 sequence is 13 residues long. The germline V and J ends were trimmed by 3 bases and 5 bases, with 11 bases remaining between them. The CDR3 nucleotides read TGTGCCAGCAGTTATTTGGGCCGGGACGAGCAGTACTTC. Amino acid sequence: CASSYLGRDEQYF.

This chain links TRBV29-1 with TRBJ2-3; 8 positions agree with TRBD2. The V gene's germline CDR1 is SQVTM and CDR2 ANQGSEA. The length of the CDR3 is 14 residues. V was pared by 4 bases and J by 1 base, with 4 bases of the junction left unmatched. This CDR3 is CSVAGAGGTDTQYF. The CDR3 nucleotides read TGCAGCGTTGCTGGAGCGGGGGGCACAGATACGCAGTATTTT.

The chain employs TRBV7-9 and TRBJ1-1; D perhaps matches TRBD1 (6 bases). Germline V gene data show CDR1 as SEHNR and CDR2 as FQNEAQ (reference sequence). CDR3 size: 14 residues. V was shortened by 3 bases and J by 1 base, with 9 bases between the two germline ends. The CDR3, as DNA: TGTGCCAGCAGCTTGCGGACAGAGAACACTGAAGCTTTCTTT. Translation gives CASSLRTENTEAFF. The full variable domain, with the rest looked up from reference TRBV7-9 and TRBJ1-1, is DTGVSQNPRHKITKRGQNVTFRCDPISEHNRLYWYRQTLGQGPEFLTYFQNEAQLEKSRLLSDRFSAERPKGSFSTLEIQRTEQGDSAMYLCASSLRTENTEAFFGQGTRLTVV.